The 7 T cell receptor beta chains presented below share a single source sample, sequenced in a study of a mutant IDH1 vaccine in newly diagnosed glioma. These receptors' antigens are unknown. Profiled with immunoSEQ multiplex PCR; TCRdb holds only in-frame clones, not every one. The profile shows about 58,000 clones, roughly four fifths of them singletons. Time point described: week 5, during vaccination. Mutant IDH1 20-mer peptide, at 300 ug, made up each vaccine dose, with topical imiquimod. Material: PBMCs, obtained from a glioma patient whose treatment included an IDH1 peptide vaccine. These receptors were collected from a woman in her fifties or sixties with glioma.

The chain uses TRBV21-1 and TRBJ2-2. TRBV21-1 is an annotated pseudogene. This CDR3 spans 17 amino acids. The chain's CDR3 is CASSKGKAANNTGELFF. The CDR3 coding sequence is TGTGCCAGCAGCAAAGGTAAGGCCGCCAATAACACCGGGGAGCTGTTTTTT.

The chain combines TRBV27 with TRBJ2-1; D ambiguous. The germline V gene encodes CDR1 MNHEY and CDR2 SMNVEV (reference sequence). The CDR3 has 13 amino acids. V dropped 5 bases and J dropped 4 bases, with 9 bases sitting between them. As DNA, the CDR3 is TGTGCCAGCAGTAGACCCGGGTACAATGAGCAGTTCTTC. It codes for CASSRPGYNEQFF.

This clone occurred once. The chain uses TRBV7-2 and TRBJ2-3; D remains ambiguous. V gave up 3 bases and J gave up 3 bases, with 10 bases separating them. Per germline, CDR1 SGHTA and CDR2 FQGNSA. The CDR3 contains 14 residues. The CDR3 region is CASSFSGGTDTQYF. For the CDR3, the DNA is TGTGCCAGCAGCTTTTCGGGTGGTACAGATACGCAGTATTTT.

The chain employs TRBV6-5 and TRBJ1-1; 9 bases align to TRBD1. With 0 bases clipped from V and 3 bases from J, the junction kept 5 bases outside the gene matches. Germline assignment: CDR1 MNHEY and CDR2 SVGAGI. CDR3 length equals 16 residues. In DNA, the CDR3 is TGTGCCAGCAGTTACTCAGGGACAGGGAGCTACACTGAAGCTTTCTTT. It specifies CASSYSGTGSYTEAFF.

J is TRBJ2-5 and V is TRBV20-1; D is unresolved. The CDR3 covers 11 residues. Between the trimmed V and J ends, which lost 2 bases and 5 bases, there was a span of 6 bases. CDR1 is DFQATT, CDR2 SNEGSKA, per germline (reference sequence). The DNA of the CDR3 is TGCAGTGCTAGATCATCGGAGACCCAGTACTTC. Protein sequence: CSARSSETQYF.

This clone was observed a single time. The chain recombines TRBV7-2 with TRBJ1-6; TRBD1 is a possible D gene (6 bases). CDR3 size: 14 residues. Germline V gives CDR1 SGHTA, CDR2 FQGNSA. With 3 bases removed from V and 10 bases from J, the gap between germline ends came to 13 bases. The CDR3 DNA is TGTGCCAGCAGCTTGCAGGGGAAATTCTCACCCCTCCACTTT. Amino acid sequence: CASSLQGKFSPLHF.

This clone was picked up one time. This chain uses TRBV18 with TRBJ2-5, with TRBD1 matching 8 bases. V lost 3 bases to trimming and J lost 5 bases; unmatched junction nucleotides: 8. The CDR3 is 15 residues long. Per the germline V gene, CDR1 is KGHSH and CDR2 is LQKENI. In DNA form, the CDR3 reads TGTGCCAGCTCACCGCGGACAGGGATGGGGGAGACCCAGTACTTC. Residues: CASSPRTGMGETQYF.